This entry concerns a single T cell receptor (beta chain). This clone is deemed large (0.1 to 1%). Its specific antigen is unknown. No much larger clone is present one base from it, and per-base qualities are unavailable. The data originate from a study of blood T cell repertoires in COVID-19 (dated by TCRdb to about 2020). For the wider study: The collaborator samples originated in the United States, Italy and Spain and spanned the acute and convalescent phases of COVID-19. Samples came from the ongoing ImmuneRACE study (first 160 participants) plus 1,254 subjects from 6 global collaborators. HLA class I and class II types, where available, came from metadata supplied by the sample provider rather than from assay-based typing. The dataset comprised deeply sampled blood TCRbeta repertoires from subjects exposed to, actively infected with, or recovered from COVID-19. Sample metadata almost always included a de-identified subject ID, COVID-19 status, age in years and sex. The repertoires were released in a freely available public database meant as a resource for research on the immune response to SARS-CoV-2. The material from the prospective study consisted of cDNA or gDNA derived from T cells, B-cell-depleted T cells, or PBMCs.

The CDR3 has 14 amino acids, counting the end cysteine and phenylalanine. Only CDR3 DNA is held: 42 bases, read in frame from base 1. CDR1 SGHDN and CDR2 FVKESK were looked up in the germline V gene. After removal of 6 bases from V and 4 bases from J, the junction retains 5 bases not matched to a gene. Overall study outcomes, separate from this receptor: The amount of clinical and demographic metadata varied by source and participant and was provided uncurated.

Each collaborating institution followed its own protocols to collect whole blood in K2EDTA tubes. For TCRbeta analysis, collaborator samples were shipped as frozen whole blood, as isolated PBMCs, or as DNA extracted from either sample type. The immunoSEQ Assay, a bias-controlled multiplex PCR, was used to amplify TCRbeta CDR3 regions from genomic DNA. The published analysis was carried out like this. The number of nucleated cells in each sample was estimated by amplification of reference gene primers within the assay. To quantify the absolute abundance of each unique TCRbeta CDR3 rearrangement, sequence reads were collapsed and filtered. For each sample, productive Simpson clonality was calculated as the square root of Simpson's diversity index over productive rearrangements. TCRdb provides this immuneACCESS table in a form limited to in-frame rearrangements. Some clones are lacking; in checked studies, under half of them reflect an unresolved V gene, and why the rest are absent is not known. The DNA gave D and trimming, while V, J and clone size come from that table. This sample is represented by 150,000 or so clones; about 82% of them were singletons. The ten largest clones take up more than 3.5% of the sample.

The sequencing input was peripheral blood. The TCR comes from a woman aged 80 or over with active or convalescent COVID-19. The chain employs TRBV14 and TRBJ2-2, with TRBD1 identical over 7 junction bases. Here is the DNA: TGTGCCAGCAGACGACAGGGAACCACCGGGGAGCTGTTTTTT. Its amino acids are CASRRQGTTGELFF.